Presented here are 27 T cell receptor beta chains from one specimen sequenced in a study of shared clonotypes between healthy human individuals (TCRdb year 2020). The protocol used for the library was the immunoSEQ multiplex PCR assay. The immuneACCESS repertoire file appears here via TCRdb, limited to in-frame rearrangements. These files lack a portion of the clones; in checked studies, under half of the deficit traces to unresolved V genes, and the cause of the others is not known. For this sample there are fewer than 400,000 clones; approximately 79% appear just once. The top ten hold over 9% of the sample. Sequencing was carried out using memory CD4+ T cells sorted from blood. The cell subset or site label of this sample denotes: CD45RA-negative fraction. These receptors were collected from a man aged 25-45 years in good health.

This chain connects TRBV28 to TRBJ1-2; 7 nucleotides line up with TRBD1. V lost 7 bases, J lost 4 bases, and 18 bases stayed unmatched. Germline V gene sequence: CDR1 MDHEN, CDR2 SYDVKM. This CDR3 contains 17 residues. CDR3 residues: CASIRMAGQRTVYGYTF. The CDR3 DNA reads TGTGCCAGCATCAGAATGGCGGGACAGCGAACCGTCTATGGCTACACCTTC.

The chain joins TRBV13 to TRBJ2-1; D is tentatively TRBD1 or TRBD2 (5 bases each). The germline V gene has CDR1 PRHDT and CDR2 FYEKMQ (reference sequence). The V end lost 5 bases, the J end lost 3 bases, and 14 bases lay between the germline ends. The CDR3 contains 15 residues. CDR3 sequence (DNA): TGTGCCAGCAGCCCCCTGGGGACCCACTACAATGAGCAGTTCTTC. It encodes CASSPLGTHYNEQFF.

V and J are TRBV19 and TRBJ2-3, with a possible D match to TRBD2 (6 bases). The germline CDR1 and CDR2 sequences are LNHDA and SQIVND (reference sequence). V lost 6 bases and J 6 bases, leaving 16 bases between the germline ends. This CDR3 region has 14 residues. CDR3 sequence (DNA): TGTGCCAGTAGGGAGGGGAGGCCGTTTGATACGCAGTATTTT. This sequence encodes CASREGRPFDTQYF.

The sample holds one count of this clone. This chain joins TRBV27 and TRBJ1-3, with a possible D match to TRBD1 (5 bases). The CDR3 runs 16 residues. Germline CDR1 and CDR2: MNHEY and SMNVEV (reference sequence). Between the trimmed V and J ends, which lost 0 bases and 6 bases, there was a span of 15 bases. The CDR3 loop is CASSLSGGDYPNTIYF. In DNA, the CDR3 is TGTGCCAGCAGTTTATCGGGGGGAGATTACCCAAACACCATATATTTT.

V usage is TRBV6-5 and J usage is TRBJ2-7, with unresolved D. V lost 4 bases, J lost 2 bases, and 15 bases lay in between. The CDR3 has 15 residues. CDR1 is MNHEY, CDR2 SVGAGI, per germline. CDR3 sequence reads: CASSSPWTGPYEQYF. CDR3 in DNA: TGTGCCAGCAGTTCCCCTTGGACGGGTCCCTACGAGCAGTACTTC.

This clone was observed once. The CDR3 is CASSLNQNIQYF. Written as DNA, the CDR3 is TGTGCCAGCAGCTTAAACCAAAACATTCAGTACTTC. This chain uses TRBV7-2 with TRBJ2-4; D remains ambiguous. Per the germline V gene, CDR1 is SGHTA and CDR2 is FQGNSA. CDR3 length: 12 amino acids. V was pared by 2 bases and J by 5 bases, with 4 bases between.

The chain uses TRBV5-1 and TRBJ2-3; D tentatively fits TRBD1 or TRBD2 (6 bases each). Trimming pared 3 bases from V and 4 bases from J, leaving 9 bases between. The CDR3 is 13 residues long. The germline V gene has CDR1 SGHRS and CDR2 YFSETQ. Written as DNA, the CDR3 is TGCGCCAGCAGCTCGGGGGCGTCAGATACGCAGTATTTT. Its protein is CASSSGASDTQYF.

This clone was detected a few times. The J gene is TRBJ2-1, the V gene TRBV6-6; D unresolved. The V end was cut by 8 bases, the J end by 7 bases, with 6 bases between. This CDR3 comprises 10 residues. Germline V gene sequence: CDR1 MNHNY, CDR2 SVGAGI (reference sequence). This chain's CDR3 is CASAWNEQFF. The CDR3 DNA is TGTGCCAGCGCCTGGAATGAGCAGTTCTTC.

This rearrangement joins TRBV27 to TRBJ2-7; possible D gene TRBD1, 5 bases. This CDR3 is built from 15 residues. V lost 3 bases to trimming and J lost 0 bases, with 12 bases between them. Per germline, CDR1 MNHEY and CDR2 SMNVEV (reference sequence). Here the CDR3 DNA reads TGTGCCAGCAGTTTTTCACAGGCCCTCTCCTACGAGCAGTACTTC. It is translated as CASSFSQALSYEQYF.

This clone was detected once. The genes are TRBV6-5 and TRBJ2-7; no clear D. The CDR3 extends over 15 amino acids. The V end was cut by 1 base, the J end by 3 bases, with 13 bases between. From germline, CDR1 is MNHEY and CDR2 SVGAGI. The CDR3 bases are TGTGCCAGCAGTTACTTGCTTTCCGACGACTACGAGCAGTACTTC. It yields the protein CASSYLLSDDYEQYF.

V is TRBV11-2 and J is TRBJ2-7, with a tentative D call TRBD1 (6 bases). Between the trimmed V and J ends, which lost 3 bases and 6 bases, there was a span of 18 bases. CDR3 size: 15 residues. CDR1 and CDR2 from the germline V gene are SGHAT and FQNNGV. The CDR3 DNA follows: TGTGCCAGCAGCTTGGGGGCAGGGGCTTTGGCCGAGCAGTACTTC. Its translation is CASSLGAGALAEQYF. Variable domain in full (rest from reference TRBV11-2 and TRBJ2-7): EAGVAQSPRYKIIEKRQSVAFWCNPISGHATLYWYQQILGQGPKLLIQFQNNGVVDDSQLPKDRFSAERLKGVDSTLKIQPAKLEDSAVYLCASSLGAGALAEQYFGPGTRLTVT.

CDR3 bases: TGTGCCAGCAGCTCCTCCCCCGAGGAGAGTGGAAACACCATATATTTT. Amino acid sequence: CASSSSPEESGNTIYF. The chain uses TRBV7-2 and TRBJ1-3; no reliable D call. CDR1 is SGHTA and CDR2 is FQGNSA in the germline V gene. Trimming removed 4 bases from V and 3 bases from J, with 16 bases in between. This CDR3 region has 16 residues.

This rearrangement joins TRBV6-1 to TRBJ1-5; TRBD1 is a possible D gene (5 bases). CDR1 MNHNS and CDR2 SASEGT come from the germline V gene. Trimming shortened V by 8 bases and J by 4 bases, and 12 bases separated the two germline ends. CDR3 length: 13 residues. The CDR3 spells CASEGEGNQPQHF. The CDR3 region has the DNA TGTGCCAGCGAAGGAGAGGGGAATCAGCCCCAGCATTTT.

J is TRBJ2-3 and V is TRBV5-4; D may match TRBD1 or TRBD2 (5 bases each). V lost 4 bases and J 6 bases, leaving 15 bases between the germline ends. The germline V gene has CDR1 SGHNT and CDR2 YYREEE (reference sequence). CDR3 size: 14 residues. In DNA form, the CDR3 reads TGTGCCAGCAGCGGGGGACCGGTGGGGGATACGCAGTATTTT. Translating gives CASSGGPVGDTQYF.

The chain recombines TRBV10-1 with TRBJ2-2; D remains unclear. Germline CDR1 and CDR2: WNHNN and SYGVQD (reference sequence). V shed 8 bases and J shed 0 bases, with 7 bases lying between them. The CDR3 loop spans 13 amino acids. As DNA, the CDR3 is TGCGCCAGCGCCCTCACGAACACCGGGGAGCTGTTTTTT. The encoded protein is CASALTNTGELFF.

This CDR3 is CASRPGTNYQPQHF. The DNA of the CDR3 is TGTGCCAGCAGACCCGGGACAAATTATCAGCCCCAGCATTTT. The chain has TRBV6-5 and TRBJ1-5; tentatively, D is TRBD1 (6 bases). V was trimmed by 6 bases and J by 5 bases, leaving 14 bases between them. The V gene's germline CDR1 is MNHEY and CDR2 SVGAGI. The CDR3 has 14 residues.

The chain recombines TRBV11-2 with TRBJ1-1; 7 bases are a match to TRBD1. The CDR3 contains 16 residues. V was pared by 0 bases and J by 11 bases, with 15 bases of the junction left unmatched. CDR1 is SGHAT and CDR2 is FQNNGV in the germline V gene. The CDR3 region has the DNA TGTGCCAGCAGCTTAGATGGACTGAACAGGGGAGTGTTGGCTTTCTTT. Translating it yields CASSLDGLNRGVLAFF.

V gene TRBV5-1 combines with J gene TRBJ2-7; TRBD1 agrees at 11 bases. The germline V gene encodes CDR1 SGHRS and CDR2 YFSETQ. The CDR3 consists of 17 residues. Unmatched junction bases numbered 15, after V lost 4 bases and J lost 6 bases. CDR3 nucleotides: TGCGCCAGCAGCCTCGGACAGGGGGCCTCGTTTCAACCCGAGCAGTACTTC. It is translated as CASSLGQGASFQPEQYF. The whole variable domain, remainder taken from reference TRBV5-1 and TRBJ2-7, is KAGVTQTPRYLIKTRGQQVTLSCSPISGHRSVSWYQQTPGQGLQFLFEYFSETQRNKGNFPGRFSGRQFSNSRSEMNVSTLELGDSALYLCASSLGQGASFQPEQYFGPGTRLTVT.

The V gene is TRBV5-4, the J gene TRBJ2-6, with D perhaps TRBD1 (6 bases). Per germline, CDR1 SGHNT and CDR2 YYREEE (reference sequence). The CDR3 sequence is 17 residues long. Trimming removed 0 bases from V and 1 base from J, with 11 bases in between. CDR3 coding DNA: TGTGCCAGCAGCTTGGGAGGGGGAAGTTCTGGGGCCAACGTCCTGACTTTC. Amino acids: CASSLGGGSSGANVLTF.

The chain joins TRBV2 to TRBJ2-4, with a weak D call TRBD2 (5 bases). There are 15 residues in the CDR3. Per germline, CDR1 SNHLY and CDR2 FYNNEI. V gave up 2 bases and J gave up 6 bases, with 14 bases separating them. The CDR3 here is CASSESRGRGNIQYF. DNA of the CDR3: TGTGCCAGCAGTGAAAGCCGAGGGCGAGGAAACATTCAGTACTTC.

The chain combines TRBV10-1 with TRBJ2-1; maybe TRBD1 (5 bases). The germline V gene has CDR1 WNHNN and CDR2 SYGVQD (reference sequence). Trimming took 3 bases from V and 13 from J, leaving 19 bases between them. The CDR3 has 14 amino acids. The CDR3 protein is CASSDRQGVGQQFF. The CDR3 DNA sequence: TGCGCCAGCAGTGATCGGCAGGGCGTTGGGCAACAGTTCTTC.

The chain joins TRBV19 to TRBJ1-1; 10 bases line up with TRBD1. CDR1 and CDR2 from the germline V gene are LNHDA and SQIVND (reference sequence). The J segment lost 10 bases and the V segment lost 5 bases, leaving 10 bases of the junction unmatched. CDR3 length: 14 amino acids. The CDR3 region is CASSLDRGQVTAFF. DNA of the CDR3: TGTGCCAGTAGTCTTGACAGGGGGCAGGTTACAGCTTTCTTT.

The DNA for the CDR3 is TGTGCCAGCAGTTACTCCGGACTAGCCTACGAGCAGTACTTC. It codes for CASSYSGLAYEQYF. The chain links TRBV6-5 to TRBJ2-5, with TRBD2 identical over 7 bases. TRBJ2-7 matches the DNA end more closely, so the J call is doubtful. The CDR3 covers 14 residues. Looked up from germline, CDR1 is MNHEY and CDR2 is SVGAGI.

The rearrangement links TRBV2 to TRBJ2-5; TRBD1 matches 12 bases. The length of the CDR3 is 15 residues. Germline trimming cut 3 bases from V and 5 bases from J; bases unmatched to any gene: 4. Per the germline V gene, CDR1 is SNHLY and CDR2 is FYNNEI. CDR3 loop: CASSDGTGGTETQYF. CDR3 coding DNA: TGTGCCAGCAGTGACGGGACAGGGGGCACGGAGACCCAGTACTTC.

This clone was seen just once. The rearrangement joins TRBV28 to TRBJ1-3; D possibly corresponds to TRBD1 (5 bases). The CDR3 is 13 amino acids. V was clipped by 6 bases and J by 9 bases, with 15 bases between them. From germline, CDR1 is MDHEN and CDR2 SYDVKM. This CDR3 is CASRSGYRGTIYF. The CDR3 DNA reads as TGTGCCAGCAGGTCAGGGTATCGCGGCACCATATATTTT.

The J gene is TRBJ1-1, the V gene TRBV7-6; TRBD1 is a possible D gene (5 bases). The CDR3 is made up of 16 amino acids. V lost 2 bases to trimming and J lost 2 bases, with 15 bases between them. Germline V CDR1 and CDR2: SGHVS, FNYEAQ. CDR3 protein: CASSLSSGGINTEAFF. In nucleotides, the CDR3 is TGTGCCAGCAGCTTAAGTTCGGGGGGGATAAACACTGAAGCTTTCTTT.

The chain carries TRBV18 and TRBJ2-7; D gene uncertain. Germline V gene data show CDR1 as KGHSH and CDR2 as LQKENI. The CDR3 is made up of 18 amino acids. V was pared by 3 bases and J by 2 bases, with 23 bases between. CDR3 amino acids: CASSPLNNPRENTYEQYF. CDR3 DNA: TGTGCCAGCTCACCTCTCAATAACCCGCGTGAGAATACCTACGAGCAGTACTTC.